This T cell receptor (beta chain) emerged from a study of read filtering for tumor transcriptome and immune sequencing. Study information: Transcriptome libraries were built from DNase-treated RNA.

This clonotype was seen many times. Its specificity is unknown. The ends lost 3 bases at V and 2 bases at J; junction bases unmatched: 4. CDR3 length equals 15 residues. Study-wide results and limits: Sorted CD138-negative bone marrow cells were not purified T cells.

The library was built from roughly 400 ng RNA with molecular barcoded adaptors for alpha/delta and beta/gamma chains. Using its own MiXCR run on the reads, TCRdb lists one record per CDR3 protein. The data contain over 45,000 distinct CDR3 sequences, 15% to 20% of them seen just once; the ten biggest clones take up roughly two fifths. What was sequenced was a population of CD138-negative cells sorted from bone marrow. The receptor was derived from a donor aged 40 or over with multiple myeloma. The chain is built from TRBV12-3 or TRBV12-4 and TRBJ1-5; 7 bases are shared with TRBD1. The CDR3 region is CASSFGGGGNQPQHF. The CDR3 coding sequence is TGTGCCAGCAGTTTTGGAGGGGGCGGCAATCAGCCCCAGCATTTT.